This passage covers 17 T cell receptor beta chains from one sample sequenced in a study of T cell responses to AZD1222 COVID-19 vaccine. Sequencing used immunoSEQ multiplex PCR; TCRdb keeps in-frame clones, though not all of them. The data hold roughly 180,000 clones, with approximately 91% observed a single time. Sequenced here: peripheral blood, sampled on day 0 of AZD1222 vaccination. These receptors all come from an adult in good health.

The chain joins TRBV11-2 to TRBJ1-5, with D hard to call. The CDR3 runs 16 residues. The germline V gene has CDR1 SGHAT and CDR2 FQNNGV. V was clipped by 5 bases and J by 0 bases, with 14 bases between them. CDR3 sequence reads: CASSQSWRDSNQPQHF. The CDR3 coding sequence is TGTGCCAGCAGCCAGAGCTGGCGAGATAGCAATCAGCCCCAGCATTTT.

The chain carries TRBV5-1 and TRBJ2-3, with D maybe TRBD2 (5 bases). The CDR3 contains 16 residues. Germline V gives CDR1 SGHRS, CDR2 YFSETQ. With 0 bases removed from V and 1 base from J, the gap between germline ends came to 12 bases. The CDR3 region has the DNA TGCGCCAGCAGCTTGGGCGTGGGAGCGGGCACAGATACGCAGTATTTT. Translation: CASSLGVGAGTDTQYF.

CDR3 residues: CASSFSDRVDYEQYF. The CDR3 coding sequence is TGTGCCAGCAGCTTCTCGGACAGGGTGGACTACGAGCAGTACTTC. The chain has TRBV5-5 and TRBJ2-7; TRBD1 aligns across 8 bases. The V segment lost 2 bases and the J segment 3 bases; nucleotides outside the gene matches: 7. CDR1 is SGHKS and CDR2 is YYEKEE in the germline V gene (reference sequence). CDR3 length: 15 amino acids.

The chain is built from TRBV6-2 or TRBV6-3 and TRBJ1-5, with TRBD1 as a possible D gene (5 bases). V lost 0 bases to trimming and J lost 3 bases, with 9 bases between them. CDR1 MNHEY and CDR2 SVGEGT come from the germline V gene. CDR3 length equals 15 residues. The CDR3 DNA follows: TGTGCCAGCAGTTACTCTCGGGGGGTCAATCAGCCCCAGCATTTT. Translation: CASSYSRGVNQPQHF.

The V and J genes are TRBV20-1 and TRBJ2-1; D may be TRBD2 (5 bases). Germline-derived CDR1 and CDR2 are DFQATT and SNEGSKA (reference sequence). V lost 3 bases and J 4 bases, leaving 10 bases between the germline ends. The CDR3 is made up of 13 amino acids. CDR3 in amino acids: CSASERPYNEQFF. CDR3 bases: TGCAGTGCTAGTGAGCGGCCTTACAATGAGCAGTTCTTC.

This clone came up a few times. The chain employs TRBV7-6 and TRBJ2-3; D is undetermined. The V gene's germline CDR1 is SGHVS and CDR2 FNYEAQ. V lost 5 bases to trimming and J lost 0 bases, with 3 bases between them. The CDR3 runs 12 residues. The CDR3 reads CASSRSTDTQYF. CDR3 in DNA: TGTGCCAGCAGCAGAAGCACAGATACGCAGTATTTT.

The chain joins TRBV7-9 to TRBJ1-6, with D hard to call. The CDR3 has 15 amino acids. Germline V gene sequence: CDR1 SEHNR, CDR2 FQNEAQ (reference sequence). V lost 1 base and J 11 bases, leaving 15 bases between the germline ends. CDR3 region: CASSLDPGSRTPLHF. The CDR3 coding sequence is TGTGCCAGCAGCTTAGATCCGGGGTCTAGGACACCCCTCCACTTT. Full variable domain (remainder filled in from reference TRBV7-9 and TRBJ1-6): DTGVSQNPRHKITKRGQNVTFRCDPISEHNRLYWYRQTLGQGPEFLTYFQNEAQLEKSRLLSDRFSAERPKGSFSTLEIQRTEQGDSAMYLCASSLDPGSRTPLHFGNGTRLTVT.

A single count supports this clone. V usage is TRBV20-1 and J usage is TRBJ2-1; possible D gene TRBD2, 5 bases. The germline V and J ends were trimmed by 3 bases and 4 bases, with 19 bases remaining between them. The CDR3 loop spans 16 amino acids. CDR1 DFQATT and CDR2 SNEGSKA come from the germline V gene (reference sequence). The DNA for the CDR3 is TGCAGTGCTAGTCGTTCGGGGAAGTGGGATTACAATGAGCAGTTCTTC. As protein: CSASRSGKWDYNEQFF.

The J gene is TRBJ1-2, the V gene TRBV19, with 7 positions matching TRBD1. CDR1 LNHDA and CDR2 SQIVND come from the germline V gene (reference sequence). The CDR3 covers 13 residues. After removal of 3 bases from V and 4 bases from J, the junction contained 2 bases not matched to a gene. CDR3 nucleotides: TGTGCCAGTAGTATGGGGGACAGCTATGGCTACACCTTC. Its protein product is CASSMGDSYGYTF.

V usage is TRBV19 and J usage is TRBJ1-5; 10 bases are shared with TRBD1. This CDR3 spans 17 amino acids. With 5 bases clipped from V and 4 bases from J, the junction kept 11 bases outside the gene matches. Germline CDR1 reads LNHDA; CDR2 reads SQIVND (reference sequence). The CDR3 nucleotides read TGTGCCAGTAGTCTTGGGAGATGGACAGGGGGAAATCAGCCCCAGCATTTT. Translated, it gives CASSLGRWTGGNQPQHF.

V usage is TRBV11-3 and J usage is TRBJ2-1, with 10 bases matching TRBD2. Trimming removed 4 bases from V and 6 bases from J; junction bases left unmatched: 0. The germline CDR1 and CDR2 sequences are SGHNT and YENEEA. The CDR3 spans 13 residues. The CDR3 loop reads CASSWTSGNEQFF. CDR3 nucleotide sequence: TGTGCCAGCAGCTGGACTAGCGGCAATGAGCAGTTCTTC.

The rearrangement joins TRBV7-2 to TRBJ1-6; the match to TRBD1 covers 7 bases. Trimming cost V 2 bases and J 7 bases; bases outside gene matches: 11. Germline V gene sequence: CDR1 SGHTA, CDR2 FQGNSA. The CDR3 totals 17 residues. The CDR3 here is CASSLYFVRGLNSPLHF. CDR3 DNA sequence: TGTGCCAGCAGCTTATATTTTGTGAGGGGGCTAAATTCACCCCTCCACTTT.

The chain joins TRBV28 to TRBJ1-5, with TRBD1 identical over 8 bases. The CDR3 consists of 15 residues. Germline loops: CDR1 MDHEN, CDR2 SYDVKM. J was trimmed by 4 bases and V by 7 bases; bases with no gene match: 9. The DNA for the CDR3 is TGTGCCAGCAATCTAGACAGGGGCATTAATCAGCCCCAGCATTTT. Translation gives CASNLDRGINQPQHF.

The chain joins TRBV2 to TRBJ2-3; 7 bases are a match to TRBD2. After removal of 11 bases from V and 6 bases from J, the junction contained 5 bases not matched to a gene. This CDR3 comprises 11 residues. The germline V gene has CDR1 SNHLY and CDR2 FYNNEI. The CDR3 DNA reads TGTGCCTGTAGCGGGCTGGATACGCAGTATTTT. This gives the protein CACSGLDTQYF.

The chain has TRBV27 and TRBJ2-6; TRBD1 matches at 10 bases. V lost 4 bases to trimming and J lost 4 bases; unmatched junction nucleotides: 10. CDR1 and CDR2 (germline): MNHEY, SMNVEV (reference sequence). This CDR3 region has 18 residues. CDR3 in amino acids: CASSSSGTGETGANVLTF. Written as DNA, the CDR3 is TGTGCCAGCAGTTCATCCGGGACAGGGGAAACCGGGGCCAACGTCCTGACTTTC.

The rearrangement uses TRBV6-2 or TRBV6-3 and TRBJ2-7; a possible D gene is TRBD2 (6 bases). Germline assignment: CDR1 MNHEY and CDR2 SVGEGT. This CDR3 has 14 amino acids. Between the trimmed V and J ends, which lost 7 bases and 5 bases, there was a span of 18 bases. The CDR3 coding sequence is TGTGCCAGCACCCCAAGGCGGGGCGGCGACGAGCAGTACTTC. Protein: CASTPRRGGDEQYF.

The chain combines TRBV5-1 with TRBJ1-4; D is possibly TRBD1 (6 bases). The germline CDR1 and CDR2 sequences are SGHRS and YFSETQ. The CDR3 consists of 14 residues. The V end was cut by 1 base, the J end by 4 bases, with 8 bases between. CDR3 sequence reads: CASSLRGINEKLFF. The CDR3 bases are TGCGCCAGCAGCTTGAGGGGGATTAATGAAAAACTGTTTTTT.